The clone carrying this T cell receptor beta chain was detected ten times or more. Time point reported: newly diagnosed GD, antithyroid drugs for less than 3 months. Preparation of the TCR library used RNA extracted from PBMCs. Germline assignment: CDR1 DFQATT and CDR2 SNEGSKA (reference sequence). V dropped 4 bases and J dropped 12 bases, with 22 bases sitting between them. There are 14 residues in the CDR3. The entry originates in a study of regulatory T cells in long-lasting Graves disease. On the study more broadly: New Graves' disease cases had less than 3 months of antithyroid drugs.

To make TCR beta libraries, researchers used iRepertoire HTBI primers and Arm-PCR of CDR3 regions. TCRdb re-analysed the multiplex PCR reads in MiXCR, keeping a single row per CDR3 protein. This sample has fewer than 650,000 distinct CDR3 sequences, with under 20% found just once. These data also formed part of another study, on T cells in Graves' hyperthyroidism and ophthalmopathy. That publication notes: Clinical symptoms, serum thyroxine and TRAb, thyroid ultrasound and orbital computed tomography together formed the diagnostic basis. During a first-round RT-PCR of the TCR CDR3, the HTBI primer set was used. Model output signaled ophthalmopathy a median approximately six months ahead of onset.

The chain has TRBV20-1 and TRBJ1-5; TRBD1 might be the D (6 bases). The sample was peripheral blood mononuclear cells (PBMCs), taken at new diagnosis, from a patient treated with antithyroid drugs. The receptor was derived from a woman aged 25-40 years with Graves disease. The CDR3 is CSATSGQVLSIQHF. The CDR3 DNA follows: TGCAGTGCTACCTCGGGACAAGTTCTATCTATCCAGCATTTT.